These T cell receptor beta chains were read from a single sample in a study of CD8 T cells in Susac syndrome. TCRdb analysed the immunoSEQ multiplex PCR reads with MiXCR anew, one entry per CDR3 protein. The table has around 300,000 distinct CDR3 sequences, about 89% seen once; the top ten hold less than 0.2%. Sequencing input: CD8+ T cells from PBMCs. These receptor sequences come from a human donor with multiple sclerosis. The conserved cysteine and the conserved F or W are not part of the CDR3 here. Some rows mark clone size as missing; the rest say once, few, many or name a class of expanded clone.

TRBJ2-1,TRBV12-3/TRBV12-4,.,ASSVLGGINEQF
TRBJ2-4,TRBV29-1,.,SVEVAKNIQY
TRBJ1-2,TRBV6-1,few,ASSGRPESYGYT
TRBJ1-2,TRBV29-1,.,SVEDGGGRAPNYGYT
TRBJ2-1,TRBV29-1,.,SVDAADSYNEQF
TRBJ1-3,TRBV4-3,.,ASSQEGADSGNTIY
TRBJ1-4,TRBV28,once,ASRPTGGREKLF
TRBJ2-7,TRBV7-2,.,ASSPLGGGYEQY
TRBJ2-1,TRBV7-9,.,ASSLPTGPAWGSYNEQF
TRBJ2-7,TRBV20-1,.,SARGPGEAVEQY
TRBJ2-1,TRBV5-4,.,ASSSAGTSGIGEQF
TRBJ2-7,TRBV3-1,.,ASSQEGEFASYEQY
TRBJ1-2,TRBV27,.,ASSLTVGQSGGYT
TRBJ2-3,TRBV29-1,.,SVEGDRDTDTQY
TRBJ1-3,TRBV7-2,.,ASTLSGGLGNTIY
TRBJ1-2,TRBV7-8,.,ASSSLSGYGYT
TRBJ2-7,TRBV13,.,ASRKGSYEQY
TRBJ1-2,TRBV7-9,.,ASSLDLRVDYGYT
TRBJ2-3,TRBV2,.,ASSQDPGDTQY
TRBJ2-1,TRBV19,.,ASNPGGQGANEQF
TRBJ2-1,TRBV11-2,.,ASSSPGLGGNEQF
TRBJ2-3,TRBV5-6,.,ASSLVPGTLLAGFFTDTQY
TRBJ2-4,TRBV19,.,ATSLAKNIQY
TRBJ1-2,TRBV4-2,.,ASSQRQGHNYGYT
TRBJ2-1,TRBV2,.,ASKVMIDEQF
TRBJ2-2,TRBV6-4,.,ASSIGEDTGELF
TRBJ2-7,TRBV14,.,ASSLGPLPAEQY
TRBJ2-5,TRBV20-1,.,SARMLGRLQETQY
TRBJ1-1,TRBV7-2,.,ASSLILGGINTEAF